This T cell receptor beta chain was sequenced for a study of T cell responses to AZD1222 COVID-19 vaccine. Study in general: Second-dose schedules of about 4 or about 12 weeks were combined.

Trimming cost V 3 bases and J 1 base; bases outside gene matches: 6. CDR3 length: 15 amino acids. Germline lookup yields CDR1 SGHDT and CDR2 YYEEEE. In regard to this clone: Its specificity is not known.

Study-wide results and caveats: The donor cohort was predominantly white British with a female majority, and clonal diversity may have been underestimated. Regions left unmutated in variants are reportedly the target of nearly half of spike-specific TCRs. Repertoires in all cases were sampled only once the peak T cell response had passed.

The method was immunoSEQ multiplex PCR; TCRdb's version includes in-frame clones alone and lacks a portion of them. This table has 130,000 to 150,000 clones, 88% appearing once. Sequencing was performed on peripheral blood, taken on day 0 of AZD1222 vaccination. J is TRBJ1-1 and V is TRBV5-6; 7 nucleotides line up with TRBD1. The TCR was taken from an adult in good health. The CDR3 DNA sequence: TGTGCCAGCAGCTCGACAGGGAGGAGGAACACTGAAGCTTTCTTT. Its protein is CASSSTGRRNTEAFF. Full variable domain (missing parts from reference TRBV5-6 and TRBJ1-1): DAGVTQSPTHLIKTRGQQVTLRCSPKSGHDTVSWYQQALGQGPQFIFQYYEEEERQRGNFPDRFSGHQFPNYSSELNVNALLLGDSALYLCASSSTGRRNTEAFFGQGTRLTVV.